The text below deals with one TCR beta chain. The sample comes from a study of blood T cell repertoires in COVID-19. Overall study: The origin of the acute and convalescent COVID-19 samples was the United States, Italy and Spain.

Original processing notes: Quantification of nucleated cells was approximated via reference gene primer amplification. Assay: immunoSEQ multiplex PCR; the TCRdb copy retains only in-frame clones and omits some. That table is the source of V, J and clone size, and D and trimming were worked out from the DNA. The sample consists of a few hundred thousand clones, approximately 80% of them appearing once. V was clipped by 6 bases and J by 5 bases, with 11 bases between them. The length of the CDR3 is 13 residues. Germline V gene sequence: CDR1 KGHSH, CDR2 LQKENI. Clinical history reported by participants formed the basis on which cohorts were assigned.

This sequence joins TRBV18 and TRBJ1-5; TRBD1 might be the D (5 bases). The sequence was obtained from a middle-aged woman with acute COVID-19. Sequencing was carried out using PBMCs or T cells enriched from blood (not recorded which). The CDR3 region is CASSQGSDQPQHF. The CDR3 region has the DNA TGTGCCAGCTCCCAGGGAAGCGATCAGCCCCAGCATTTT.